This TCR beta chain stems from a study of cytomegalovirus exposure and HLA in healthy donors. CDR1 and CDR2 (germline): LNHDA, SQIVND (reference sequence). V dropped 5 bases and J dropped 6; count of bases not matched to a gene: 8. This CDR3 is 16 amino acids long. This clone was counted once. This table comes from immunoSEQ multiplex PCR, and its TCRdb copy is limited to in-frame clones, with some not included. This table has 220,000 or so clones, around nine tenths appearing once. The J gene is TRBJ2-1, the V gene TRBV19; 12 nucleotides agree with TRBD2. This TCR came from a woman in her late teens or twenties in good health and CMV-seronegative. The specimen was PBMCs. CDR3 coding DNA: TGTGCCAGTAGTCTCCGGAGGACTAGCGGGGTCAATGAGCAGTTCTTC. Residues: CASSLRRTSGVNEQFF. The complete variable domain, with remaining parts taken from reference TRBV19 and TRBJ2-1, reads DGGITQSPKYLFRKEGQNVTLSCEQNLNHDAMYWYRQDPGQGLRLIYYSQIVNDFQKGDIAEGYSVSREKKESFPLTVTSAQKNPTAFYLCASSLRRTSGVNEQFFGPGTRLTVL.